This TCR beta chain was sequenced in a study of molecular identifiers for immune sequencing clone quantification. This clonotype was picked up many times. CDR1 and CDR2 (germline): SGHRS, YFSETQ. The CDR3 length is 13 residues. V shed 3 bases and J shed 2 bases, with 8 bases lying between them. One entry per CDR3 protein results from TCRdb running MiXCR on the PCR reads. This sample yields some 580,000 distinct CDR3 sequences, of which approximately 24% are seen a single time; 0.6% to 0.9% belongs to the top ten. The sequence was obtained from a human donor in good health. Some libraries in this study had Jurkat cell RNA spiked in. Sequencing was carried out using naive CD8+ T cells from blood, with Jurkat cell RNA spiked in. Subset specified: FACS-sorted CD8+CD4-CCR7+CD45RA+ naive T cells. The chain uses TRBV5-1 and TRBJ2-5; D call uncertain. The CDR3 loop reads CASSSTLQETQYF. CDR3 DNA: TGCGCCAGCAGCTCGACCTTACAAGAGACCCAGTACTTC.